This T cell receptor beta chain was recovered during a study of human T cells and chemical hapten exposure. Background on the study: Skin of the upper inner arm, around 2 cm by around 2 cm, received 2% DPC for sensitization. Yields of TCR per sample differed, chiefly owing to small differences in pooled library volume.

CDR1 and CDR2 from the germline V gene are MNHEY and SMNVEV (reference sequence). The CDR3 runs to 12 residues. The V gene lost 2 bases and the J gene lost 7 bases, with 9 bases spanning the gap. TCRdb passed the RACE reads through MiXCR, listing each CDR3 protein once. Of about 360,000 distinct CDR3 sequences listed, around 7% are singletons. Study results and caveats: Expanded TCRs produced significantly more large CDR3 similarity clusters than controls did.

Time point noted: patch test 1, 2 weeks after DPC sensitization. The treatment here: therapeutic diphenylcyclopropenone sensitization with weekly scalp DPC. Concerning this clonotype itself: Its specificity is not known.

This receptor was obtained from a young woman with alopecia areata. Some clones in this sample may be carry-over from other donors' samples. The V call is TRBV27, the J call TRBJ2-7; D possibly corresponds to TRBD2 (5 bases). The input for sequencing was whole blood, taken in connection with sensitization to the hapten diphenylcyclopropenone (DPC). The CDR3 DNA sequence: TGTGCCAGCAGTTTACGAGGGCGTGAGCAGTACTTC. This gives the protein CASSLRGREQYF.